One T cell receptor beta chain is described in this entry. Its cognate antigen is unknown. Libraries were prepared by immunoSEQ multiplex PCR; TCRdb keeps only in-frame clonotypes and omits some of them. The sample has under 150,000 clones, less than 90% seen once; the top ten hold around 8.2%. Trimming at V came to 1 base and at J to 8 bases, leaving 4 bases not matched to a gene. This CDR3 region has 14 residues. Germline V gives CDR1 PRHDT, CDR2 FYEKMQ (reference sequence). This sample stems from a study of identifying expanded T cells in peripheral blood. Overall study findings and caveats: About 1.2 clones differed between technical replicates, versus around 15 and 18 over time.

Collection occurred without any documented infections or immune events in donors. Sequencing was performed on blood. This sequence joins TRBV13 and TRBJ1-3; 8 bases are shared with TRBD1. This TCR came from a person aged 18 to 70 in good health. CDR3 bases: TGTGCCAGCAGCTTAGAGGACAGGGTTGACACCATATATTTT. Translation gives CASSLEDRVDTIYF.